One sample yielded the 4 T cell receptor beta chains listed below, sequenced in a study of regulatory T cells in long-lasting Graves disease. To make TCR beta libraries, researchers used iRepertoire HTBI primers and Arm-PCR of CDR3 regions. MiXCR, applied by TCRdb to the multiplex PCR reads, yields one record per CDR3 protein. The data show 400,000 to 500,000 distinct CDR3 sequences, about 14% seen once. As for time point: newly diagnosed GD, antithyroid drugs for less than 3 months. From PBMCs, RNA was extracted and then used to make the TCR library. These data were also filed under a second study, of T cells in Graves' hyperthyroidism and ophthalmopathy.

Here the sequenced sample was peripheral blood mononuclear cells (PBMCs), taken at new diagnosis, from a patient treated with antithyroid drugs. All receptors derive from a woman aged 45-65 years with Graves disease.

The rearrangement uses TRBV18 and TRBJ2-1, with D possibly being TRBD2 (6 bases). The germline V and J ends were trimmed by 3 bases and 3 bases, with 15 bases remaining between them. This CDR3 region has 16 residues. Germline CDR1 KGHSH, CDR2 LQKENI. Written as DNA, the CDR3 is TGTGCCAGCTCACCGCCGGGACTCGGAGGCTACAATGAGCAGTTCTTC. Protein: CASSPPGLGGYNEQFF.

There are many counts of this clonotype. The gene calls are TRBV20-1 and TRBJ2-3; D may be TRBD1 or TRBD2 (5 bases each). The germline CDR1 and CDR2 sequences are DFQATT and SNEGSKA (reference sequence). Trimming removed 3 bases from V and 2 bases from J, with 12 bases in between. The CDR3 runs to 14 residues. The CDR3 spells CSASRTGLTDTQYF. The CDR3, as DNA: TGCAGTGCTAGTCGCACGGGGCTCACAGATACGCAGTATTTT.

The chain employs TRBV7-8 and TRBJ2-7; D not certain. Germline values: CDR1 SGHVS, CDR2 FQNEAQ. Between the trimmed V and J ends, which lost 2 bases and 3 bases, there was a span of 11 bases. The CDR3 length is 14 residues. In nucleotides, the CDR3 is TGTGCCAGCAGCTTAAGTACTAATAGCTACGAGCAGTACTTC. Translating it yields CASSLSTNSYEQYF.

For this clonotype: With a much larger clone just one base away, this may be a read error. CDR3 amino acids: CASGVQGTNTGELFF. CDR3 coding DNA: TGTGCCAGCGGTGTACAGGGTACGAACACCGGGGAGCTGTTTTTT. The J gene is TRBJ2-2, the V gene TRBV2, with TRBD1 as a possible D gene (6 bases). The V end lost 8 bases, the J end lost 0 bases, and 13 bases lay between the germline ends. The CDR3 extends over 15 amino acids. Germline-derived CDR1 and CDR2 are SNHLY and FYNNEI.